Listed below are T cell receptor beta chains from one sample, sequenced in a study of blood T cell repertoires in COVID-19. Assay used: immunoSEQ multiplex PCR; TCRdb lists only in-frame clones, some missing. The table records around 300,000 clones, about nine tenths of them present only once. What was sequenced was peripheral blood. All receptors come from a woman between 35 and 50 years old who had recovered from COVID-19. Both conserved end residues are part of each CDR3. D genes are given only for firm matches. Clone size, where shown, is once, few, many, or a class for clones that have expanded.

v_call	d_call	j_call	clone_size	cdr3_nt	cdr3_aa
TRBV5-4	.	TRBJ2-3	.	TGTGCCAGCAGGGACACGGTATTCACAGATACGCAGTATTTT	CASRDTVFTDTQYF
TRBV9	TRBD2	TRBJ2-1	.	TGTGCCAGCAGCGTAGCCCTAGCGGGATACAATGAGCAGTTCTTC	CASSVALAGYNEQFF
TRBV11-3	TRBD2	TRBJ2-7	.	TGTGCCAGCAGCGCACTAGCGGGTGGCTACGAGCAGTACTTC	CASSALAGGYEQYF
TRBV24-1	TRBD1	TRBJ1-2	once	TGTGCCACCAGTGATTGGGGTGAAACCGGGACAGGGGTTGGCTACACCTTC	CATSDWGETGTGVGYTF
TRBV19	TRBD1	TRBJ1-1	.	TGTGCCAGTAGTACCCGTAGGGACAGGGGATCTGAAGCTTTCTTT	CASSTRRDRGSEAFF
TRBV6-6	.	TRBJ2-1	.	TGTGCCAGCAGCGGCGAACTCGGGGTTGAGCAGTTCTTC	CASSGELGVEQFF
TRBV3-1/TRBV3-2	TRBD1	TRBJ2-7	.	TGTGCCAGCAGCCAAGTGTCAGGGGGCCCCTACGAGCAGTACTTC	CASSQVSGGPYEQYF
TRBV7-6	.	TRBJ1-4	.	TGTGCCAGCAGCTCCCTGGGGGGGACTAATGAAAAACTGTTTTTT	CASSSLGGTNEKLFF
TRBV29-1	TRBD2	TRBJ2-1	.	TGCAGCGTGCCCTCGGGGCGGGAGCTCTACAATGAGCAGTTCTTC	CSVPSGRELYNEQFF
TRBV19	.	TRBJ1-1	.	TGTGCCAGTAGCTCGGGAAAAGCTTTCTTT	CASSSGKAFF
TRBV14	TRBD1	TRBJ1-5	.	TGTGCCAGCAGGGGGACAGATAGCAATCAGCCCCAGCATTTT	CASRGTDSNQPQHF
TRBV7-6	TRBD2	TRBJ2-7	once	TGTGCCAGCAGCCACGAGACTAGCGGGAGGCTGGACGAGCAGTACTTC	CASSHETSGRLDEQYF